This paragraph covers one TCR beta chain sequence. Only in-frame clones appear in the TCRdb table, and some are missing; sequencing was by immunoSEQ multiplex PCR. The repertoire holds about 48,000 clones, with about 83% as singletons. This specimen belongs to a study of OX40 agonist ivuxolimab in advanced cancers. The germline gives CDR1 SGHNT, CDR2 YYREEE (reference sequence). Losses at the gene ends were 2 bases for V and 0 bases for J; bases not matched to a gene: 5. This CDR3 is built from 15 residues. Here the sequenced sample was CD4+ or CD8+ T cells sorted from blood, taken in a trial of the OX40 agonist ivuxolimab. The chain recombines TRBV5-4 with TRBJ2-7; 7 nucleotides align to TRBD1. The clonotype was recovered from an adult with an advanced solid tumor such as melanoma, head and neck, liver or kidney cancer. The CDR3 sequence: CASSFGTASSYEQYF. Here the CDR3 DNA reads TGTGCCAGCAGCTTTGGGACAGCGAGCTCCTACGAGCAGTACTTC.